The present entry profiles one TCR beta chain with its context. Its antigen is not identified. These data belong to a study of regulatory T cells in long-lasting Graves disease. Study-wide results and limits: New patients shared fewer public clonotypes (approximately 1,000) than persistent patients did (2,741).

Indicated time point: newly diagnosed GD, antithyroid drugs for less than 3 months. The TCR library was made from RNA that had been extracted from PBMCs in TRIzol. Guidelines of the American Thyroid Association were used to diagnose Graves' disease. In building TCR beta libraries, iRepertoire HTBI primers were used together with Arm-PCR of CDR3 regions. Each CDR3 protein is one row after TCRdb ran MiXCR on the multiplex PCR reads. Of 560,000 or so distinct CDR3 sequences listed, about 15% are singletons. The sample was also linked to a second study, of T cells in Graves' hyperthyroidism and ophthalmopathy. Per that study: The HTBI primer set drove a first-round RT-PCR of the TCR CDR3. Within blood appeared most thyroid clonotypes that had expanded above 0.001.

The sample here was peripheral blood mononuclear cells (PBMCs), taken at new diagnosis, from a patient treated with antithyroid drugs. The clonotype originates from a man aged 18 to 29 with Graves disease.

For the CDR3, the DNA is TGTGCCAGCAGCTTAGAGATTAGCGGGAGCAACGAGCAGTACTTC. Encoded protein: CASSLEISGSNEQYF. V is TRBV11-2 and J is TRBJ2-7; 9 nucleotides agree with TRBD2. From germline, CDR1 is SGHAT and CDR2 FQNNGV. This CDR3 is 15 amino acids long. V was pared by 0 bases and J by 5 bases, with 5 bases of the junction left unmatched. The whole variable domain, filled in from reference TRBV11-2 and TRBJ2-7, reads EAGVAQSPRYKIIEKRQSVAFWCNPISGHATLYWYQQILGQGPKLLIQFQNNGVVDDSQLPKDRFSAERLKGVDSTLKIQPAKLEDSAVYLCASSLEISGSNEQYFGPGTRLTVT.